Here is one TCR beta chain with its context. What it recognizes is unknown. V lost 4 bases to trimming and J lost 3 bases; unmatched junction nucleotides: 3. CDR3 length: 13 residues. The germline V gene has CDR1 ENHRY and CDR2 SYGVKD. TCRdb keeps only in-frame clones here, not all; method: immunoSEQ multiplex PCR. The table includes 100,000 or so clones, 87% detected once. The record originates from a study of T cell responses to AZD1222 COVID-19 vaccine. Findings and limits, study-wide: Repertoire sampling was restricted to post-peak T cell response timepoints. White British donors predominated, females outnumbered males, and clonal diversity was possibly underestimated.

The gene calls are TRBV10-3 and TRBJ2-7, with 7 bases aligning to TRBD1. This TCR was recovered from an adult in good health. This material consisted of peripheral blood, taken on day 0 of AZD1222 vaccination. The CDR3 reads CAISAQGNYEQYF. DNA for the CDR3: TGTGCCATCAGTGCACAGGGGAACTACGAGCAGTACTTC.